By share of the sample, the clone carrying this T cell receptor beta chain is medium-sized. Its specificity is unknown. MiXCR reprocessed the PCR reads for TCRdb. This table holds some 10,000 clones, roughly 26% found once. The source of the sample is a study of metastatic and nonmetastatic thyroid tumors. Whole-study results and caveats: A significant increase in TCR beta diversity was reportedly seen in malignant thyroid tumors relative to benign nodules, in blood and tumor.

This CDR3 region has 15 residues. CDR1 is SEHNR and CDR2 is FQNEAQ in the germline V gene (reference sequence). The ends were cut back, 5 bases at V and 0 bases at J, with 14 bases in the middle. The entire patient cohort was treatment-naive prior to thyroid surgery. The receptor was isolated from a female donor with papillary thyroid cancer or a benign thyroid nodule (not recorded which). Some clones in this sample may be carry-over from other donors' samples. The gene calls are TRBV7-9 and TRBJ2-7; D is undetermined. Sequenced input: tumor tissue. The CDR3 sequence: CASSLYAESSYEQYF. CDR3 bases: TGTGCCAGCAGCCTATACGCCGAGAGCTCCTACGAGCAGTACTTC. The entire variable domain, with the rest obtained from reference TRBV7-9 and TRBJ2-7, is as follows: DTGVSQNPRHKITKRGQNVTFRCDPISEHNRLYWYRQTLGQGPEFLTYFQNEAQLEKSRLLSDRFSAERPKGSFSTLEIQRTEQGDSAMYLCASSLYAESSYEQYFGPGTRLTVT.